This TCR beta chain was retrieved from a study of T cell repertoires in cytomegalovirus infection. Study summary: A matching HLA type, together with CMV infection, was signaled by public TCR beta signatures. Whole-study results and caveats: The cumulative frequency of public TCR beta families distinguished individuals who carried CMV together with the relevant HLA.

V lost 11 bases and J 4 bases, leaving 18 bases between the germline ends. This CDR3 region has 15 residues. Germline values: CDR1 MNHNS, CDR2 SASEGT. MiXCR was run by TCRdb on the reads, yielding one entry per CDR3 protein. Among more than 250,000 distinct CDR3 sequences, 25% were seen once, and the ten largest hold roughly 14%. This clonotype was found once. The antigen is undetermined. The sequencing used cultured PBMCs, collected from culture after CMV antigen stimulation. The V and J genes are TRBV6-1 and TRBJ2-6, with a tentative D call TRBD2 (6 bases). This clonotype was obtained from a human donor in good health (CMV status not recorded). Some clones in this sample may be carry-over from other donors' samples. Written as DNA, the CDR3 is TGTGCCGCCCGGAGGGATCCGGCCGGGGCCAACGTCCTGACTTTC. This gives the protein CAARRDPAGANVLTF.